These 25 T cell receptor beta chains were all obtained from the same sample, sequenced in a study of radiation and T cells in renal cell carcinoma. The sample's time point: blood 4 weeks post-SBRT, at nephrectomy. Treatment of the sample: 15 Gy SBRT to primary tumor, nephrectomy 4 weeks later. The assay was immunoSEQ multiplex PCR, and TCRdb's table has in-frame clones only and misses some. This table has just under 150,000 clones, around nine tenths appearing once. The source was blood, collected from a patient whose treatment included radiotherapy and nephrectomy. These receptors were obtained from a woman in her fifties or sixties with renal cell carcinoma.

The J gene is TRBJ1-4, the V gene TRBV6-5, with D hard to call. V was trimmed by 0 bases and J by 0 bases, leaving 2 bases between them. Looked up from germline, CDR1 is MNHEY and CDR2 is SVGAGI. The CDR3 length is 14 residues. The CDR3 DNA follows: TGTGCCAGCAGTTACTCCCCAACTAATGAAAAACTGTTTTTT. Its protein is CASSYSPTNEKLFF.

This clone was counted a single time. The rearrangement links TRBV18 to TRBJ2-1; the D is unclear. The CDR3 runs 13 residues. Germline CDR1 and CDR2: KGHSH and LQKENI. V shed 3 bases and J shed 5 bases, with 8 bases lying between them. This CDR3 is CASSPTQDNEQFF. The DNA of the CDR3 is TGTGCCAGCTCACCCACCCAAGACAATGAGCAGTTCTTC.

This chain joins TRBV5-6 and TRBJ2-3, with D perhaps TRBD1 (5 bases). Germline values: CDR1 SGHDT, CDR2 YYEEEE. The CDR3 extends over 11 amino acids. V lost 4 bases to trimming and J lost 12 bases, with 12 bases between them. CDR3 sequence (DNA): TGTGCCAGCAGCCAGACAGTGGTTCAGTATTTT. Residues: CASSQTVVQYF.

The chain carries TRBV7-2 and TRBJ1-5; D uncertain. The germline V gene has CDR1 SGHTA and CDR2 FQGNSA. CDR3 size: 16 residues. Between the trimmed V and J ends, which lost 5 bases and 2 bases, there was a span of 16 bases. The DNA for the CDR3 is TGTGCCAGCAGCCCAGCGGTCTATGGGGGCAATCAGCCCCAGCATTTT. Its translation is CASSPAVYGGNQPQHF.

This clone was seen more than once but under ten times. The V and J genes are TRBV5-1 and TRBJ1-1, with a weak D call TRBD1 (5 bases). Germline assignment: CDR1 SGHRS and CDR2 YFSETQ. The CDR3 extends over 14 amino acids. V dropped 5 bases and J dropped 1 base, with 12 bases sitting between them. Here the CDR3 reads CASRSGRPNTEAFF. For the CDR3, the DNA is TGCGCCAGCAGATCGGGACGGCCGAACACTGAAGCTTTCTTT.

The chain links TRBV7-3 to TRBJ2-3, with D tentatively TRBD1 (5 bases). Germline lookup yields CDR1 SGHTA and CDR2 FQGTGA. This CDR3 comprises 13 residues. The V end lost 2 bases, the J end lost 6 bases, and 9 bases lay between the germline ends. The CDR3 DNA reads as TGTGCCAGCAGCTTATTCCCAGGGGATACGCAGTATTTT. It encodes CASSLFPGDTQYF.

The rearrangement links TRBV19 to TRBJ2-2; maybe TRBD2 (7 bases). V was cut by 5 bases and J by 4 bases, with 20 bases left in between. The germline V gene encodes CDR1 LNHDA and CDR2 SQIVND (reference sequence). The CDR3 extends over 17 amino acids. The CDR3 nucleotides are TGTGCCAGTAGTCCTACTCCGGGGGGCACCCTCACCGGGGAGCTGTTTTTT. Its translation: CASSPTPGGTLTGELFF.

This sequence joins TRBV19 and TRBJ2-7; D perhaps matches TRBD1 (6 bases). Germline assignment: CDR1 LNHDA and CDR2 SQIVND (reference sequence). The CDR3 runs to 12 residues. Trimming removed 10 bases at V and 2 bases at J, with 12 bases between. For the CDR3, the DNA is TGTGCCACCCAGGACAGTACCTACGAGCAGTACTTC. It translates to CATQDSTYEQYF.

V is TRBV7-9 and J is TRBJ2-3; D remains unclear. The CDR3 runs 13 residues. From germline, CDR1 is SEHNR and CDR2 FQNEAQ (reference sequence). Trimming stripped 8 bases from V and 2 bases from J, with 11 bases between. CDR3 protein: CASQEGNTDTQYF. As DNA, the CDR3 is TGTGCCAGCCAGGAAGGGAACACAGATACGCAGTATTTT.

The chain recombines TRBV4-1 with TRBJ2-1; no clear D gene. The CDR3 contains 15 residues. Trimming removed 0 bases at V and 0 bases at J, with 6 bases between. Germline V gene sequence: CDR1 MGHRA, CDR2 YSYEKL. The CDR3 bases are TGCGCCAGCAGCCAAGAACGGATCTCCTACAATGAGCAGTTCTTC. Translation gives CASSQERISYNEQFF.

The sample holds a few counts of this clone. The same CDR3 arises from other DNA sequences in this sample as well. The V and J genes are TRBV29-1 and TRBJ1-1; D possibly corresponds to TRBD1 (6 bases). CDR1 is SQVTM, CDR2 ANQGSEA, per germline. The CDR3 length is 10 residues. V lost 6 bases and J 4 bases, leaving 6 bases between the germline ends. The CDR3 DNA is TGCAGCGTCAGGGGCACTGAAGCTTTCTTT. Translated: CSVRGTEAFF.

V is TRBV7-2 and J is TRBJ1-2, with 8 bases identical to TRBD1. Germline loops: CDR1 SGHTA, CDR2 FQGNSA. This CDR3 has 13 amino acids. V lost 3 bases, J lost 4 bases, and 1 base stayed unmatched. Here the CDR3 DNA reads TGTGCCAGCAGCTTCACAGGGGGCTATGGCTACACCTTC. The encoded protein is CASSFTGGYGYTF.

The J gene is TRBJ2-3, the V gene TRBV5-1; tentative D call: TRBD1 (8 bases). Trimming cost V 3 bases and J 3 bases, with 17 bases left between them. The CDR3 has 16 residues. Germline loops: CDR1 SGHRS, CDR2 YFSETQ. The CDR3 loop reads CASSSDRGSGTDTQYF. The CDR3 nucleotides are TGCGCCAGCAGCTCCGACAGGGGTAGCGGGACAGATACGCAGTATTTT.

The chain combines TRBV18 with TRBJ2-5; 7 bases are shared with TRBD2. Looked up from germline, CDR1 is KGHSH and CDR2 is LQKENI. The junction had 8 bases not matched to a gene; V was cut back by 3 bases and J by 4 bases. This CDR3 comprises 15 residues. In DNA, the CDR3 is TGTGCCAGCTCACCGTCTGCGGGAGTCAGAGAGACCCAGTACTTC. This encodes CASSPSAGVRETQYF.

The rearrangement uses TRBV29-1 and TRBJ2-1; D remains ambiguous. The CDR3 contains 18 residues. CDR1 is SQVTM, CDR2 ANQGSEA, per germline. The V end lost 1 base, the J end lost 0 bases, and 19 bases lay between the germline ends. The CDR3 DNA reads as TGCAGCGTTGAAGGTTCCCCCCCGAGTCGTAGCTCCTACAATGAGCAGTTCTTC. The encoded protein is CSVEGSPPSRSSYNEQFF.

This clone was seen a few times. The chain recombines TRBV7-2 with TRBJ1-1; no clear D gene. V gave up 0 bases and J gave up 6 bases, with 11 bases separating them. Germline V CDR1 and CDR2: SGHTA, FQGNSA. This CDR3 is 14 amino acids long. CDR3 DNA sequence: TGTGCCAGCAGCTTAGCGATGGGGTCGGCTGAAGCTTTCTTT. Protein sequence: CASSLAMGSAEAFF.

DNA of the CDR3: TGCGCCAGCAGCTTGGCCTTGGGGACACCCCTTTACGAGCAGTACTTC. As protein: CASSLALGTPLYEQYF. This sequence joins TRBV5-1 and TRBJ2-7; the D gene is possibly TRBD1 (6 bases). Germline values: CDR1 SGHRS, CDR2 YFSETQ. Trimming cost V 0 bases and J 4 bases, with 17 bases left between them. The CDR3 has 16 residues.

Concerning this clone itself: Sequence at one end of the junction differs from germline and may be a read error. This chain uses TRBV7-2 with TRBJ1-1, with D unresolved. The CDR3 runs 10 residues. Germline V CDR1 and CDR2: SGHTA, FQGNSA. The CDR3 loop reads CASINNEAFF. The CDR3, as DNA: TGTGCCAGCATAAACAATGAAGCTTTCTTT. The whole variable domain, remainder taken from reference TRBV7-2 and TRBJ1-1, is GAGVSQSPSNKVTEKGKDVELRCDPISGHTALYWYRQSLGQGLEFLIYFQGNSAPDKSGLPSDRFSAERTGGSVSTLTIQRTQQEDSAVYLCASINNEAFFGQGTRLTVV.

The V gene is TRBV2, the J gene TRBJ1-4; unclear D gene. V was cut by 7 bases and J by 9 bases, with 9 bases left in between. The CDR3 sequence is 11 residues long. The germline V gene has CDR1 SNHLY and CDR2 FYNNEI. CDR3 sequence reads: CASTETKKLFF. CDR3 bases: TGTGCCAGCACCGAGACTAAAAAACTGTTTTTT.

The chain joins TRBV10-2 to TRBJ2-7; 9 bases map to TRBD1. V was clipped by 7 bases and J by 0 bases; unmatched bases: 7. CDR1 WSHSY and CDR2 SAAADI come from the germline V gene. The CDR3 extends over 15 amino acids. The CDR3 reads CASKRGTGSSYEQYF. The CDR3, as DNA: TGCGCCAGCAAAAGAGGGACAGGGTCCTCCTACGAGCAGTACTTC.

This clone is a singleton in its sample. The chain recombines TRBV7-2 with TRBJ2-7; the D gene is possibly TRBD2 (6 bases). The CDR3 spans 15 residues. V was clipped by 3 bases and J by 4 bases, with 16 bases between them. Germline lookup yields CDR1 SGHTA and CDR2 FQGNSA. CDR3 amino acids: CASSFGGKSKYEQYF. Here the CDR3 DNA reads TGTGCCAGCAGCTTTGGAGGGAAGTCTAAATACGAGCAGTACTTC.

The V and J genes are TRBV11-2 and TRBJ1-1; TRBD1 might be the D (5 bases). This CDR3 has 14 amino acids. In germline, CDR1 is SGHAT, CDR2 FQNNGV. Trimming took 0 bases from V and 4 from J, leaving 9 bases between them. CDR3 bases: TGTGCCAGCAGCTTAGATTCAAGGGGCACTGAAGCTTTCTTT. This translates into CASSLDSRGTEAFF.

V and J are TRBV2 and TRBJ1-3, with D unresolved. CDR3 length equals 15 residues. Trimming shortened V by 3 bases and J by 2 bases, and 11 bases separated the two germline ends. Germline V gives CDR1 SNHLY, CDR2 FYNNEI. Here the CDR3 reads CASSDNSKTGNTIYF. The CDR3 DNA is TGTGCCAGCAGTGATAACAGTAAAACTGGAAACACCATATATTTT. The full variable domain, in which reference TRBV2 and TRBJ1-3 provide the parts outside the CDR3, is EPEVTQTPSHQVTQMGQEVILRCVPISNHLYFYWYRQILGQKVEFLVSFYNNEISEKSEIFDDQFSVERPDGSNFTLKIRSTKLEDSAMYFCASSDNSKTGNTIYFGEGSWLTVV.

In nucleotides, the CDR3 is TGTGCCAGCAGCCAATGGGACTCCGGGACAGGGGGTTACTACGAGCAGTACTTC. It is translated as CASSQWDSGTGGYYEQYF. The chain employs TRBV4-2 and TRBJ2-7; 11 bases are a match to TRBD1. Germline V lookup: CDR1 LGHNA, CDR2 YNFKEQ. The ends lost 2 bases at V and 3 bases at J; junction bases unmatched: 12. This CDR3 region has 18 residues.

The chain employs TRBV19 and TRBJ2-5, with TRBD2 matching 9 bases. Germline CDR1 and CDR2: LNHDA and SQIVND (reference sequence). This CDR3 has 16 residues. After removal of 3 bases from V and 5 bases from J, the junction contained 10 bases not matched to a gene. The CDR3 region has the DNA TGTGCCAGTAGTATCGGCGGGGGGGCCCTGTGGGAGACCCAGTACTTC. Residues: CASSIGGGALWETQYF.